This passage covers 13 T cell receptor beta chains from one sample sequenced in a study of blood T cells in healthy people across ages. A second PCR of about 7 to 11 cycles used a sample-barcoded 5' primer and a J-beta primer mix. TCRdb independently ran MiXCR on the 5' RACE reads; one entry per CDR3 protein. This table has some 700,000 distinct CDR3 sequences, 22% appearing once. Input material: blood. The receptor set was obtained from a man between 65 and 85 years old in good health.

This clonotype turned up a few times. V and J are TRBV11-2 and TRBJ1-5; no clear D gene. There are 12 residues in the CDR3. Germline CDR1 and CDR2: SGHAT and FQNNGV. With 2 bases removed from V and 14 bases from J, the gap between germline ends came to 13 bases. CDR3 in DNA: TGTGCCAGCAGCTTAAACACCGGTAAAAAGCATTTT. Residues: CASSLNTGKKHF.

The chain couples TRBV20-1 to TRBJ2-3; D is unresolved. The V and J ends lost 3 bases and 3 bases respectively, with 7 bases between them. Germline lookup yields CDR1 DFQATT and CDR2 SNEGSKA (reference sequence). CDR3 length: 12 amino acids. CDR3 region: CSARTQTDTQYF. The DNA for the CDR3 is TGCAGTGCTAGGACTCAGACAGATACGCAGTATTTT.

Notes on this clonotype: A much larger clone differs from this one at a single base, so this may be a read error. V gene TRBV5-1 combines with J gene TRBJ1-2; D unclear. The V end lost 4 bases, the J end lost 3 bases, and 19 bases lay between the germline ends. Germline values: CDR1 SGHRS, CDR2 YFSETQ. This CDR3 is 16 amino acids long. CDR3 coding DNA: TGCGCCAGCAGCCTTGGCCCTGTCGGGGATTACTATGGCTACACCTTC. Protein: CASSLGPVGDYYGYTF.

The V and J genes are TRBV3-1 and TRBJ1-2; possible D gene TRBD1, 6 bases. Per germline, CDR1 LGHDT and CDR2 YNNKEL (reference sequence). This CDR3 contains 13 residues. Trimming took off 4 bases at V and 6 bases at J, with 12 bases between the two ends. CDR3 sequence (DNA): TGTGCCAGCAGCCCGAGGACAGAACATGGCTACACCTTC. Translating it yields CASSPRTEHGYTF. The full variable domain, completed using reference TRBV3-1 and TRBJ1-2, is DTAVSQTPKYLVTQMGNDKSIKCEQNLGHDTMYWYKQDSKKFLKIMFSYNNKELIINETVPNRFSPKSPDKAHLNLHINSLELGDSAVYFCASSPRTEHGYTFGSGTRLTVV.

The chain combines TRBV6-2 or TRBV6-3 with TRBJ2-5; D is perhaps TRBD2 (6 bases). The J call may be in error: the DNA end matches TRBJ2-7 better. This CDR3 spans 15 amino acids. Looked up from germline, CDR1 is MNHEY and CDR2 is SVGEGT. The CDR3 DNA reads TGTGCCAGCAGTTACGGAGGGACCCACTACTACGAGCAGTACTTC. Its protein product is CASSYGGTHYYEQYF.

The chain combines TRBV21-1 with TRBJ2-1; no check of the table's D call, TRBD2, against the DNA was made. The J call may be mistaken, given a closer DNA end match to TRBJ2-7. TRBV21-1 constitutes a pseudogene. There are 12 residues in the CDR3. The CDR3, as DNA: TGTGCCAGCCAGACTCTAGGGGACGAGCAGTACTTC. Encoded protein: CASQTLGDEQYF.

This clonotype has only a few counts. The chain uses TRBV19 and TRBJ2-5, with D possibly being TRBD2 (6 bases). V was trimmed by 5 bases and J by 0 bases, leaving 13 bases between them. The CDR3 runs 15 residues. Germline lookup yields CDR1 LNHDA and CDR2 SQIVND (reference sequence). In DNA form, the CDR3 reads TGTGCCAGTAGTCTCTTCGCGGGGTACCAAGAGACCCAGTACTTC. Protein: CASSLFAGYQETQYF. Together with reference TRBV19 and TRBJ2-5, the CDR3 gives the full variable domain: DGGITQSPKYLFRKEGQNVTLSCEQNLNHDAMYWYRQDPGQGLRLIYYSQIVNDFQKGDIAEGYSVSREKKESFPLTVTSAQKNPTAFYLCASSLFAGYQETQYFGPGTRLLVL.

The chain joins TRBV5-1 to TRBJ2-5, with D tentatively TRBD1 (6 bases). V lost 4 bases and J 2 bases, leaving 12 bases between the germline ends. This CDR3 is 14 amino acids long. Germline lookup yields CDR1 SGHRS and CDR2 YFSETQ. For the CDR3, the DNA is TGCGCCAGCAGCCAACTGGACAGACAAGAGACCCAGTACTTC. Translation: CASSQLDRQETQYF.

This clonotype has just a few counts. The chain links TRBV19 to TRBJ2-5; no clear D. The end of the DNA aligns better with TRBJ2-1, so the J call may be wrong. Germline V gene data show CDR1 as LNHDA and CDR2 as SQIVND (reference sequence). This CDR3 has 13 residues. The CDR3 is CASSSKSRTEQFF. Written as DNA, the CDR3 is TGTGCCAGTAGTTCGAAGTCCCGAACGGAGCAGTTCTTC.

The J gene is TRBJ2-2, the V gene TRBV25-1; 10 nucleotides agree with TRBD1. The V and J ends lost 4 bases and 8 bases, in that order; junction bases with no gene match: 4. Germline CDR1 reads MGHDK; CDR2 reads SYGVNS. The CDR3 sequence is 14 residues long. The CDR3 sequence is CASSGQGAPGELFF. The CDR3 DNA follows: TGTGCCAGCAGTGGACAGGGGGCCCCGGGGGAGCTGTTTTTT.

The chain couples TRBV28 to TRBJ1-1, with unresolved D. There are 13 residues in the CDR3. CDR1 MDHEN and CDR2 SYDVKM come from the germline V gene. Trimming shortened V by 3 bases and J by 4 bases, and 9 bases separated the two germline ends. The CDR3 region has the DNA TGTGCCAGCAGTTTGGGAGGGCCCACTGAAGCTTTCTTT. It translates to CASSLGGPTEAFF.

The rearrangement uses TRBV15 and TRBJ2-3; 11 positions match TRBD2. The ends lost 0 bases at V and 5 bases at J; junction bases unmatched: 10. The CDR3 has 18 amino acids. CDR1 and CDR2 from the germline V gene are LNHNV and YYDKDF (reference sequence). CDR3 nucleotides: TGTGCCACCAGCAGAGATAGCGGGAGGGGCCCCTCGGGAGATACGCAGTATTTT. Translating it yields CATSRDSGRGPSGDTQYF.

The rearrangement links TRBV5-1 to TRBJ1-2; the D is unclear. Germline V lookup: CDR1 SGHRS, CDR2 YFSETQ. Trimming took 4 bases from V and 7 from J, leaving 11 bases between them. The CDR3 runs 12 residues. The CDR3 spells CASSPGLGGYTF. CDR3 sequence (DNA): TGCGCCAGCAGCCCAGGACTGGGTGGCTACACCTTC.